This is a list of T cell receptor beta chains from one sample in a study of blood T cell repertoires in COVID-19. Assay used: immunoSEQ multiplex PCR; TCRdb lists only in-frame clones, some missing. The sample holds 110,000 to 150,000 clones; roughly 84% are singletons and the top ten take over 7%. The sequencing input was peripheral blood. Every receptor here comes from a human donor in a cohort sampled during active COVID-19. CDR3s include the opening cysteine and the closing phenylalanine or tryptophan. Fields, in order: V gene, clone size, D gene, J gene, CDR3 protein, CDR3 DNA. The D gene is left open where the match is weak. Part of the rows lack a size; the others show once, few, many or a class for expanded clones.

v_gene: TRBV6-2/TRBV6-3; abundance: .; d_gene: TRBD1; j_gene: TRBJ1-1; CDR3aa: CASSYFVTGGLKTEAFF; CDR3nt: TGTGCCAGCAGTTACTTCGTGACAGGGGGCTTGAAGACTGAAGCTTTCTTT
v_gene: TRBV9; abundance: .; d_gene: TRBD2; j_gene: TRBJ2-3; CDR3aa: CASSVRGGALTDTQYF; CDR3nt: TGTGCCAGCAGCGTACGCGGGGGGGCTCTCACAGATACGCAGTATTTT
v_gene: TRBV6-5; abundance: .; d_gene: .; j_gene: TRBJ1-3; CDR3aa: CASRQQVRSGNTIYF; CDR3nt: TGTGCCAGCAGACAGCAAGTACGTTCTGGAAACACCATATATTTT
v_gene: TRBV7-6; abundance: .; d_gene: .; j_gene: TRBJ1-2; CDR3aa: CASSLGGHGYTF; CDR3nt: TGTGCCAGCAGCTTAGGGGGGCATGGCTACACCTTC
v_gene: TRBV7-2; abundance: .; d_gene: .; j_gene: TRBJ2-7; CDR3aa: CASSPWGVGATYEQYF; CDR3nt: TGTGCCAGCAGCCCCTGGGGGGTAGGCGCAACCTACGAGCAGTACTTC
v_gene: TRBV19; abundance: medium-sized; d_gene: TRBD2; j_gene: TRBJ2-7; CDR3aa: CASSVTSSPSYEQYF; CDR3nt: TGTGCCAGTAGTGTGACTAGCTCCCCCTCCTACGAGCAGTACTTC
v_gene: TRBV18; abundance: .; d_gene: .; j_gene: TRBJ1-5; CDR3aa: CASCKRVNQPQHF; CDR3nt: TGTGCCAGCTGCAAGAGGGTAAATCAGCCCCAGCATTTT
v_gene: TRBV7-2; abundance: .; d_gene: TRBD2; j_gene: TRBJ2-3; CDR3aa: CASSPPGLAGTDTQYF; CDR3nt: TGTGCCAGCAGCCCGCCGGGACTAGCGGGGACAGATACGCAGTATTTT
v_gene: TRBV3-1/TRBV3-2; abundance: .; d_gene: .; j_gene: TRBJ1-2; CDR3aa: CASSQDFGPARNYGYTF; CDR3nt: TGTGCCAGCAGCCAAGATTTTGGGCCGGCCCGCAACTATGGCTACACCTTC
v_gene: TRBV19; abundance: many; d_gene: .; j_gene: TRBJ2-7; CDR3aa: CASSNRGSYEQYF; CDR3nt: TGTGCCAGTAGTAATCGCGGCTCCTACGAGCAGTACTTC
v_gene: TRBV4-2; abundance: .; d_gene: .; j_gene: TRBJ2-3; CDR3aa: CASSHGKRAPDTQYF; CDR3nt: TGTGCCAGCAGCCATGGAAAGCGGGCCCCAGATACGCAGTATTTT
v_gene: TRBV25-1; abundance: .; d_gene: TRBD1; j_gene: TRBJ2-2; CDR3aa: CASSAPGTVKREELFF; CDR3nt: TGTGCCAGCAGTGCCCCCGGGACAGTAAAGAGAGAGGAGCTGTTTTTT
v_gene: TRBV27; abundance: .; d_gene: TRBD1; j_gene: TRBJ2-4; CDR3aa: CASSLGAGGSQNIQYF; CDR3nt: TGTGCCAGCAGCCTAGGGGCAGGGGGCTCTCAAAACATTCAGTACTTC
v_gene: TRBV2; abundance: .; d_gene: .; j_gene: TRBJ1-5; CDR3aa: CASSERVNNQPQHF; CDR3nt: TGTGCCAGCAGTGAGAGGGTGAACAATCAGCCCCAGCATTTT